These 8 T cell receptor beta chains were sequenced from one sample in a study of T cells in Graves' hyperthyroidism and ophthalmopathy. Amplification targeted TCR beta CDR3 regions from RNA transcripts. The study used the HTBI primer set for a first-round RT-PCR of the TCR CDR3. Each CDR3 protein gets one entry after TCRdb re-called the multiplex PCR reads with MiXCR. The sample lists around 350,000 distinct CDR3 sequences; approximately 25% were seen once. Sequencing was performed on blood. The receptors originated from a man aged 45 to 65 with Graves' hyperthyroidism.

This clonotype was counted a few times. V is TRBV19 and J is TRBJ1-5; 8 bases line up with TRBD1. V lost 7 bases, J lost 3 bases, and 14 bases stayed unmatched. This CDR3 is 17 amino acids long. The germline CDR1 and CDR2 sequences are LNHDA and SQIVND (reference sequence). CDR3 coding DNA: TGTGCCAGTACCAGGGGAACCGGGACAGGATTCAATCAGCCCCAGCATTTT. Its protein is CASTRGTGTGFNQPQHF.

This clonotype was counted only a few times. The CDR3 region is CASTQEGRTSTDTQYF. In DNA, the CDR3 is TGTGCCAGCACCCAGGAGGGCCGTACAAGCACAGATACGCAGTATTTT. The rearrangement joins TRBV6-1 to TRBJ2-3, with D perhaps matching TRBD2 (6 bases). The CDR3 is 16 residues long. The V gene lost 7 bases and the J gene lost 0 bases, with 17 bases spanning the gap. Germline lookup yields CDR1 MNHNS and CDR2 SASEGT.

This clonotype was counted many times. V and J are TRBV30 and TRBJ1-5; D possibly corresponds to TRBD1 (6 bases). Germline CDR1 is GTSNPN and CDR2 is SVGIG (reference sequence). Trimming shortened V by 2 bases and J by 7 bases, and 18 bases separated the two germline ends. The CDR3 has 15 amino acids. The CDR3 loop reads CAWSTGTYSLQPQHF. The CDR3 DNA reads TGTGCCTGGAGTACCGGGACATACTCCCTACAGCCCCAGCATTTT.

The V and J genes are TRBV20-1 and TRBJ2-1; 8 bases agree with TRBD2. Germline V gene data show CDR1 as DFQATT and CDR2 as SNEGSKA (reference sequence). V dropped 3 bases and J dropped 2; count of bases not matched to a gene: 6. The CDR3 consists of 15 residues. The CDR3 nucleotides read TGCAGTGCTAGGGTACGGGGACTAGCCTACAATGAGCAGTTCTTC. It codes for CSARVRGLAYNEQFF.

V is TRBV7-8 and J is TRBJ2-1, with 9 positions matching TRBD2. The CDR3 is made up of 16 amino acids. CDR1 is SGHVS, CDR2 FQNEAQ, per germline. Trimming took 4 bases from V and 8 from J; bases not matched to a gene: 12. CDR3 DNA: TGTGCCAGCAGCTCCTCTTCGGCGGGAGGGGTGGATGAGCAGTTCTTC. Translated, it gives CASSSSSAGGVDEQFF.

This clonotype has more than one count but fewer than ten. The chain has TRBV6-1 and TRBJ2-1; the match to TRBD2 covers 8 bases. This CDR3 is 16 amino acids long. Germline V gene sequence: CDR1 MNHNS, CDR2 SASEGT. V was pared by 7 bases and J by 6 bases, with 14 bases of the junction left unmatched. The CDR3, as DNA: TGTGCCAGCACGGGAACTAGCGGAGAGACTCCCAATGAGCAGTTCTTC. It specifies CASTGTSGETPNEQFF.

At least ten counts were recorded for this clonotype. V is TRBV2 and J is TRBJ2-5; D unresolved. The CDR3 runs 12 residues. The V end was cut by 8 bases, the J end by 5 bases, with 12 bases between. CDR1 SNHLY and CDR2 FYNNEI come from the germline V gene. The CDR3 DNA is TGTGCCAGCGGCCGTTGGATGGAGACCCAGTACTTC. This codes for CASGRWMETQYF.

The chain uses TRBV30 and TRBJ1-2; TRBD1 aligns across 7 bases. V was pared by 2 bases and J by 0 bases, with 9 bases of the junction left unmatched. Germline lookup yields CDR1 GTSNPN and CDR2 SVGIG (reference sequence). The CDR3 is 16 amino acids. CDR3 DNA sequence: TGTGCCTGGAGTTACCATGGGACAGCAGCTAACTATGGCTACACCTTC. Translating gives CAWSYHGTAANYGYTF.